Listed below are T cell receptor beta chains from one sample, sequenced in a study of blood T cells in healthy people across ages. TCRdb re-called the 5' RACE reads through MiXCR, storing one row per CDR3 protein. The sample lists around 870,000 distinct CDR3 sequences, under 35% occurring once. The sample taken for sequencing was blood. The receptors were sampled from a woman aged 80 or over in good health. Both conserved end residues are part of each CDR3. The D gene is left open where the match is weak. Where a row states a size, it is once, few, many or the class of an expanded clone; other rows omit it.

d_call: .; v_call: TRBV6-1; j_call: TRBJ1-2; clone_size: many; cdr3_nt: TGTGCCAGCACCGCCCGCAACTATGGCTACACCTTC; cdr3_aa: CASTARNYGYTF
d_call: .; v_call: TRBV7-6; j_call: TRBJ1-3; clone_size: .; cdr3_nt: TGTGCCAGCAGGACAGACCCCTACTCTGGAAACACCATATATTTT; cdr3_aa: CASRTDPYSGNTIYF
d_call: TRBD2; v_call: TRBV10-3; j_call: TRBJ2-5; clone_size: many; cdr3_nt: TGTGCCATCAGTGAGTCGATTCGGGGGGGGTCCCAAGAGACCCAGTACTTC; cdr3_aa: CAISESIRGGSQETQYF
d_call: .; v_call: TRBV12-3/TRBV12-4; j_call: TRBJ2-4; clone_size: .; cdr3_nt: TGTGCCAGCAGTTTTGAGATCTACGAGCAGTATTTC; cdr3_aa: CASSFEIYEQYF
d_call: .; v_call: TRBV6-6; j_call: TRBJ1-2; clone_size: few; cdr3_nt: TGTGCCAGCAGTCCCCAGGACCCAGTTTTTTATGGCTACACCTTC; cdr3_aa: CASSPQDPVFYGYTF
d_call: TRBD2; v_call: TRBV20-1; j_call: TRBJ2-1; clone_size: many; cdr3_nt: TGCAGTGCTAGAGGCCCCCGGGCTAGCGGGGGGATCAATGAGCAGTTCTTC; cdr3_aa: CSARGPRASGGINEQFF
d_call: .; v_call: TRBV6-2/TRBV6-3; j_call: TRBJ1-1; clone_size: .; cdr3_nt: TGTGCCAGCAGAGACAGCGTTGCAGCTTTCTTT; cdr3_aa: CASRDSVAAFF
d_call: TRBD1; v_call: TRBV7-2; j_call: TRBJ2-1; clone_size: .; cdr3_nt: TGTGCCAGCAGCTGGTCTAGCAGGGGGCCCAATGAGCAGTTCTTC; cdr3_aa: CASSWSSRGPNEQFF
d_call: .; v_call: TRBV18; j_call: TRBJ2-2; clone_size: .; cdr3_nt: TGTGCCAGCTCACCACGCACGAACACCGGGGAGCTGTTTTTT; cdr3_aa: CASSPRTNTGELFF
d_call: .; v_call: TRBV3-1; j_call: TRBJ2-7; clone_size: many; cdr3_nt: TGTGCCAGCAGCCAGGCTCGTGTGACGGAGCAGTACTTC; cdr3_aa: CASSQARVTEQYF
d_call: TRBD2; v_call: TRBV27; j_call: TRBJ2-7; clone_size: .; cdr3_nt: TGTGCCAGCAGCTGGGGACCGGGACTAGCGGCGGACGAGCAGTACTTC; cdr3_aa: CASSWGPGLAADEQYF
d_call: TRBD1; v_call: TRBV5-1; j_call: TRBJ2-5; clone_size: .; cdr3_nt: TGCGCCAGCAGTTCTTCAGGACAGGGGAGCCAGACCCAGTACTTC; cdr3_aa: CASSSSGQGSQTQYF
d_call: .; v_call: TRBV27; j_call: TRBJ1-5; clone_size: .; cdr3_nt: TGTGCCAGCAGTTTAGCCTCCGACGGTAATCAGCCCCAGCATTTT; cdr3_aa: CASSLASDGNQPQHF
d_call: TRBD1; v_call: TRBV27; j_call: TRBJ1-6; clone_size: .; cdr3_nt: TGTGCCAGCAGTTTAAAGGGACAGTATAATTCACCCCTCCACTTT; cdr3_aa: CASSLKGQYNSPLHF
d_call: .; v_call: TRBV6-2/TRBV6-3; j_call: TRBJ2-4; clone_size: many; cdr3_nt: TGTGCCAGCAGTCAGGGGCGGGGGCCGTCTTGGGACATTCAGTACTTC; cdr3_aa: CASSQGRGPSWDIQYF
d_call: TRBD2; v_call: TRBV20-1; j_call: TRBJ2-1; clone_size: many; cdr3_nt: TGCAGTGCTAGTCGGGCTAGCGGGACTGAGCAGTTCTTC; cdr3_aa: CSASRASGTEQFF
d_call: .; v_call: TRBV6-5; j_call: TRBJ1-2; clone_size: many; cdr3_nt: TGTGCCAGCAGTACCGGCGCCAGGGCTAATGGCTACACCTTC; cdr3_aa: CASSTGARANGYTF
d_call: .; v_call: TRBV29-1; j_call: TRBJ2-7; clone_size: many; cdr3_nt: TGCAGCGTTGAAGTAGGGAACGAGCAGTACTTC; cdr3_aa: CSVEVGNEQYF
d_call: .; v_call: TRBV18; j_call: TRBJ2-5; clone_size: many; cdr3_nt: TGTGCCAGCTCACCACCTTTGAATTCCAGGGACCAAGAGACCCAGTACTTC; cdr3_aa: CASSPPLNSRDQETQYF
d_call: .; v_call: TRBV27; j_call: TRBJ2-1; clone_size: once; cdr3_nt: TGTGCCAGTCGAGGGGGGGTTGGGAATGAGCAGTTCTTC; cdr3_aa: CASRGGVGNEQFF
d_call: .; v_call: TRBV7-2; j_call: TRBJ1-2; clone_size: .; cdr3_nt: TGTGCCAGCAGCTTAGTTAGGGGGGCTAACTATGGCTACACCTTC; cdr3_aa: CASSLVRGANYGYTF
d_call: TRBD1; v_call: TRBV5-6; j_call: TRBJ1-1; clone_size: .; cdr3_nt: TGTGCCAGCAGCTTGGGCCAGGGGGTATACACTGAAGCTTTCTTT; cdr3_aa: CASSLGQGVYTEAFF
d_call: .; v_call: TRBV12-3/TRBV12-4; j_call: TRBJ2-7; clone_size: many; cdr3_nt: TGTGCCAGCAGTTTAGGGAAGGGCTGGGCCTACGAGCAGTACTTC; cdr3_aa: CASSLGKGWAYEQYF
d_call: TRBD1; v_call: TRBV7-2; j_call: TRBJ2-5; clone_size: many; cdr3_nt: TGTGCCAGCAGCTCAATGACAGGGTGGCAGGAGACCCAGTACTTC; cdr3_aa: CASSSMTGWQETQYF
d_call: .; v_call: TRBV7-2; j_call: TRBJ2-5; clone_size: many; cdr3_nt: TGTGCCAGCAGCCCCCGGGGACTCCAAGAGACCCAGTACTTC; cdr3_aa: CASSPRGLQETQYF
d_call: .; v_call: TRBV7-2; j_call: TRBJ2-4; clone_size: many; cdr3_nt: TGTGCCAGCAGCCACGGTACGGCCAAAAACATTCAGTACTTC; cdr3_aa: CASSHGTAKNIQYF
d_call: TRBD1; v_call: TRBV5-5; j_call: TRBJ1-5; clone_size: once; cdr3_nt: TGTGCCAGCAGCAGGACAGGGGTAAGGGCAAGTCAGCCCCAGCATTTT; cdr3_aa: CASSRTGVRASQPQHF
d_call: .; v_call: TRBV7-9; j_call: TRBJ2-5; clone_size: many; cdr3_nt: TGTGCCAGCAGCTCTCGGGAACCAGGGGAGACCCAGTACTTC; cdr3_aa: CASSSREPGETQYF
d_call: TRBD1; v_call: TRBV7-2; j_call: TRBJ2-1; clone_size: .; cdr3_nt: TGTGCCAGCAGCTTAGCTATTGGACAGGGCTACGAGCAGTTCTTC; cdr3_aa: CASSLAIGQGYEQFF
d_call: TRBD2; v_call: TRBV5-1; j_call: TRBJ2-5; clone_size: .; cdr3_nt: TGCGCCAGCAGCAATTCAGCGGGGGCGCAAGAGACCCAGTACTTC; cdr3_aa: CASSNSAGAQETQYF
d_call: .; v_call: TRBV11-2; j_call: TRBJ2-3; clone_size: many; cdr3_nt: TGTGCCAGCAGCTTAGCAAGAAGGGATACGCAGTATTTT; cdr3_aa: CASSLARRDTQYF
d_call: .; v_call: TRBV12-3/TRBV12-4; j_call: TRBJ2-7; clone_size: many; cdr3_nt: TGTGCCAGCAGTTTAACCCCAGACCGGTCCTACGAGCAGTACTTC; cdr3_aa: CASSLTPDRSYEQYF
d_call: TRBD2; v_call: TRBV24-1; j_call: TRBJ2-3; clone_size: .; cdr3_nt: TGTGCCACCAGTGATTTGGCTAGCGGGGGGCCGGGTACGCAGTATTTT; cdr3_aa: CATSDLASGGPGTQYF
d_call: .; v_call: TRBV29-1; j_call: TRBJ1-1; clone_size: .; cdr3_nt: TGCAGCGTTGAGCCGAGGGAAACTGAAGCTTTCTTT; cdr3_aa: CSVEPRETEAFF
d_call: .; v_call: TRBV5-5; j_call: TRBJ2-6; clone_size: .; cdr3_nt: TGTGCCAGCAGCGTCATACAGAGCTCTGGGGCCAACGTCCTGACTTTC; cdr3_aa: CASSVIQSSGANVLTF
d_call: TRBD2; v_call: TRBV7-6; j_call: TRBJ2-3; clone_size: .; cdr3_nt: TGTGCCAGCAGCTCTTGGATGGGTCTAGCGGGAGGAGGGCAAGATACGCAGTATTTT; cdr3_aa: CASSSWMGLAGGGQDTQYF
d_call: .; v_call: TRBV19; j_call: TRBJ2-4; clone_size: .; cdr3_nt: TGTGCCAGTAAAGGGACACACTCCAAAAACATTCAGTACTTC; cdr3_aa: CASKGTHSKNIQYF
d_call: .; v_call: TRBV11-2; j_call: TRBJ2-1; clone_size: many; cdr3_nt: TGTGCCAGCAGCTTAAATTCCGTATTCGCCGGAGGGACGAGGAGCTCCTACAATGAGCAGTTCTTC; cdr3_aa: CASSLNSVFAGGTRSSYNEQFF
d_call: TRBD1; v_call: TRBV11-1; j_call: TRBJ1-6; clone_size: .; cdr3_nt: TGTGCCAGCAGCTTAAAGGGGGCGGTTTTACATTCACCCCTCCACTTT; cdr3_aa: CASSLKGAVLHSPLHF
d_call: .; v_call: TRBV6-2/TRBV6-3; j_call: TRBJ2-2; clone_size: .; cdr3_nt: TGTGCCAGCAGAATGACATCCGCGAACACCGGGGAGCTGTTTTTT; cdr3_aa: CASRMTSANTGELFF
d_call: .; v_call: TRBV4-2; j_call: TRBJ2-1; clone_size: many; cdr3_nt: TGTGCCAGCAGCCAAGAGGGCGAAAGCGAGCAGTTCTTC; cdr3_aa: CASSQEGESEQFF
d_call: TRBD1; v_call: TRBV18; j_call: TRBJ1-5; clone_size: .; cdr3_nt: TGTGCCAGCTCACCACGGGGACAGGGGGCAGGTAATCGGCCCCAGCATTTT; cdr3_aa: CASSPRGQGAGNRPQHF
d_call: TRBD1; v_call: TRBV10-3; j_call: TRBJ1-4; clone_size: .; cdr3_nt: TGTGCCATCAGTGACAGGGGGCTTGCTGAAAAACTGTTTTTT; cdr3_aa: CAISDRGLAEKLFF
d_call: TRBD1; v_call: TRBV7-2; j_call: TRBJ1-1; clone_size: many; cdr3_nt: TGTGCCAGCAGCCCCCACAGGGGCCAGGCCACTGAAGCTTTCTTT; cdr3_aa: CASSPHRGQATEAFF
d_call: .; v_call: TRBV20-1; j_call: TRBJ1-4; clone_size: .; cdr3_nt: TGCAGTGCTAGGGGTTACAGGGAGGATGAAAAACTGTTTTTT; cdr3_aa: CSARGYREDEKLFF
d_call: .; v_call: TRBV29-1; j_call: TRBJ2-5; clone_size: few; cdr3_nt: TGCAGCGTCCTAGGTGTTGGGCGTGAGACCCAGTACTTC; cdr3_aa: CSVLGVGRETQYF
d_call: TRBD2; v_call: TRBV20-1; j_call: TRBJ2-1; clone_size: many; cdr3_nt: TGCAGTGCCGATGGTGGACTAGCGGGGGGGGGTGAGCAGTTCTTC; cdr3_aa: CSADGGLAGGGEQFF
d_call: TRBD1; v_call: TRBV9; j_call: TRBJ1-3; clone_size: .; cdr3_nt: TGTGCCAGCAGAGGGACAGGGGGTTCTGGAAACACCATATATTTT; cdr3_aa: CASRGTGGSGNTIYF
d_call: TRBD1; v_call: TRBV30; j_call: TRBJ1-5; clone_size: few; cdr3_nt: TGTGCCTGGAGTCCACAGGGGAAGACCTATAGCAATCAGCCCCAGCATTTT; cdr3_aa: CAWSPQGKTYSNQPQHF
d_call: .; v_call: TRBV6-1; j_call: TRBJ2-1; clone_size: few; cdr3_nt: TGTGCCAGCAGTGACAGGGTAAACAATGAGCAGTTCTTC; cdr3_aa: CASSDRVNNEQFF
d_call: .; v_call: TRBV24-1; j_call: TRBJ2-3; clone_size: many; cdr3_nt: TGTGCCACCAGTATGACAGCTGGATGGGGAGATACGCAGTATTTT; cdr3_aa: CATSMTAGWGDTQYF
d_call: TRBD2; v_call: TRBV3-1; j_call: TRBJ2-3; clone_size: few; cdr3_nt: TGTGCCAGCAGCCCCCTTCGGGGGGTCAGCACAGATACGCAGTATTTT; cdr3_aa: CASSPLRGVSTDTQYF
d_call: TRBD1; v_call: TRBV6-5; j_call: TRBJ1-2; clone_size: .; cdr3_nt: TGTGCCAGCAGCTCCCCGCCTGGACAGGGGGCTTATGGCTACACCTTC; cdr3_aa: CASSSPPGQGAYGYTF
d_call: .; v_call: TRBV5-1; j_call: TRBJ2-5; clone_size: many; cdr3_nt: TGTGCCAGCAGTTCTTCCCAAGAGACCCAGTACTTC; cdr3_aa: CASSSSQETQYF
d_call: .; v_call: TRBV7-2; j_call: TRBJ2-1; clone_size: .; cdr3_nt: TGTGCCAGCAGCTTAGTACCGAAGGGGAATGAGCAGTTCTTC; cdr3_aa: CASSLVPKGNEQFF
d_call: TRBD2; v_call: TRBV6-2/TRBV6-3; j_call: TRBJ2-1; clone_size: many; cdr3_nt: TGTGCCAGCAGCCACGGACTAGCGGGGGTGAATGAGCAGTTCTTC; cdr3_aa: CASSHGLAGVNEQFF
d_call: TRBD2; v_call: TRBV28; j_call: TRBJ2-3; clone_size: once; cdr3_nt: TGTGCCAGCAGGAACGGCGGGGCCGGGGGGAATGCGCAGTATTTT; cdr3_aa: CASRNGGAGGNAQYF
d_call: TRBD2; v_call: TRBV6-1; j_call: TRBJ2-1; clone_size: .; cdr3_nt: TGTGCCAGCAGTGAACGGGGTAGCGGGCTGGGAGATGAGCAGTTCTTC; cdr3_aa: CASSERGSGLGDEQFF
d_call: .; v_call: TRBV12-3/TRBV12-4; j_call: TRBJ2-5; clone_size: many; cdr3_nt: TGTGCCAGCAGTTTTGGGAGAGTTGAAGAGACCCAGTACTTC; cdr3_aa: CASSFGRVEETQYF